Shown below are 23 T cell receptor beta chains from a single sample sequenced in a study of T cells of healthy individuals. A single record per CDR3 protein comes from TCRdb applying MiXCR to the 5' RACE reads. Of around 100,000 distinct CDR3 sequences in the sample, approximately 16% were seen once. All receptors come from a human donor in good health.

The chain uses TRBV7-4 and TRBJ2-1, with TRBD2 identical over 9 bases. The CDR3 contains 17 residues. Germline trimming cut 3 bases from V and 7 bases from J; bases unmatched to any gene: 13. Germline V gives CDR1 SGHVT, CDR2 SQSDAQ. CDR3 sequence reads: CASSFSSISGSSNEQFF. The CDR3 region has the DNA TGTGCCAGCAGCTTCTCTTCTATTAGCGGGAGCTCTAATGAGCAGTTCTTC.

This clonotype showed up many times. The J gene is TRBJ2-5, the V gene TRBV28, with 8 bases matching TRBD1. The CDR3 is 14 amino acids. Germline V gene sequence: CDR1 MDHEN, CDR2 SYDVKM. With V trimmed by 6 bases and J by 7 bases, 10 bases remained unmatched. The CDR3 region is CASSLQGGKGTQYF. CDR3 coding DNA: TGTGCCAGCAGCTTACAGGGGGGTAAGGGGACCCAGTACTTC.

This chain joins TRBV5-1 and TRBJ1-5; 7 positions match TRBD1. Germline values: CDR1 SGHRS, CDR2 YFSETQ. This CDR3 region has 15 residues. V was clipped by 7 bases and J by 7 bases; unmatched bases: 14. The CDR3 nucleotides read TGCGCCAGCTTCAACGGGACAGTAAAGGAACAGCCCCAGCATTTT. This translates into CASFNGTVKEQPQHF.

About this clonotype itself: Its ends do not fully match the called genes, so a read error is possible. The rearrangement uses TRBV7-6 and TRBJ2-3; D possibly corresponds to TRBD2 (5 bases). This CDR3 contains 16 residues. The germline V gene encodes CDR1 SGHVS and CDR2 FNYEAQ. The CDR3 is CVSSREPAARVDTQYF. DNA for the CDR3: TGTGTCAGCAGCAGAGAGCCCGCCGCGAGGGTAGATACGCAGTATTTT.

This clonotype was seen at least ten times. This chain joins TRBV6-1 and TRBJ2-1, with 7 nucleotides matching TRBD2. From germline, CDR1 is MNHNS and CDR2 SASEGT. The CDR3 has 15 residues. V shed 3 bases, J shed 8 bases, and the junction held 10 bases outside the gene matches. The CDR3 bases are TGTGCCAGCAGTGATTCTGGCGGGAGTATCGATGAGCAGTTCTTC. This codes for CASSDSGGSIDEQFF.

The rearrangement joins TRBV19 to TRBJ2-2; D assignment may be TRBD1 or TRBD2 (6 bases each). CDR3 length: 17 residues. The V gene's germline CDR1 is LNHDA and CDR2 SQIVND (reference sequence). The germline V and J ends were trimmed by 3 bases and 2 bases, with 16 bases remaining between them. The DNA for the CDR3 is TGTGCCAGTAGTATTCTTTTCGGGGGCCAAAACACCGGGGAGCTGTTTTTT. Its translation: CASSILFGGQNTGELFF.

This clonotype was recorded many times. V and J are TRBV9 and TRBJ2-5; a weak D match, TRBD1 (5 bases). CDR1 is SGDLS and CDR2 is YYNGEE in the germline V gene. This CDR3 spans 15 amino acids. Trimming pared 2 bases from V and 2 bases from J, leaving 13 bases between. CDR3 sequence (DNA): TGTGCCAGCAGCGTCGGGCAGGGTATTCAAGAGACCCAGTACTTC. Amino acids: CASSVGQGIQETQYF.

This clonotype was seen many times. The chain joins TRBV19 to TRBJ2-5, with TRBD2 matching over 13 bases. Germline V CDR1 and CDR2: LNHDA, SQIVND (reference sequence). J lost 5 bases, V lost 6 bases, and 6 bases had no gene match. The CDR3 loop spans 15 amino acids. The CDR3 sequence: CASSTGTSGVETQYF. CDR3 DNA sequence: TGTGCCAGTAGCACCGGGACTAGCGGGGTGGAGACCCAGTACTTC.

This clonotype showed up just a few times. The rearrangement links TRBV28 to TRBJ1-5, with D uncertain. CDR1 MDHEN and CDR2 SYDVKM come from the germline V gene. V shed 1 base and J shed 5 bases, with 3 bases lying between them. The CDR3 runs to 12 residues. The CDR3 DNA follows: TGTGCCAGCAGTTTATCTGATCAGCCCCAGCATTTT. Encoded protein: CASSLSDQPQHF.

In this sample, this clonotype turned up many times. The CDR3 reads CASSLATGGYGYTF. The DNA of the CDR3 is TGCGCCAGCAGCTTGGCAACAGGGGGATATGGCTACACCTTC. The V and J genes are TRBV5-1 and TRBJ1-2, with 8 positions matching TRBD1. The CDR3 length is 14 residues. Germline CDR1 is SGHRS and CDR2 is YFSETQ. Germline trimming cut 0 bases from V and 5 bases from J; bases unmatched to any gene: 3.

This clonotype was detected many times. The CDR3 loop reads CASSQDRLASYEQYF. CDR3 nucleotide sequence: TGCGCCAGCAGCCAAGATCGACTAGCTTCCTACGAGCAGTACTTC. This chain joins TRBV4-1 and TRBJ2-7, with 7 nucleotides matching TRBD2. This CDR3 is built from 15 residues. Per the germline V gene, CDR1 is MGHRA and CDR2 is YSYEKL. V lost 0 bases, J lost 1 base, and 3 bases stayed unmatched.

This clonotype was detected a few times. This chain uses TRBV12-3 or TRBV12-4 with TRBJ2-1; D is perhaps TRBD2 (5 bases). The CDR3 has 12 residues. V was shortened by 5 bases and J by 14 bases, with 16 bases between the two germline ends. The CDR3 region is CASSTSRGGEFF. The DNA of the CDR3 is TGTGCCAGCAGTACCAGCCGGGGTGGAGAGTTCTTC.

The J gene is TRBJ2-1, the V gene TRBV28; TRBD2 agrees at 13 bases. Germline CDR1 reads MDHEN; CDR2 reads SYDVKM. Germline trimming cut 5 bases from V and 8 bases from J; bases unmatched to any gene: 6. This CDR3 has 15 residues. CDR3 residues: CASSRGLAGVDEQFF. The CDR3 DNA reads as TGTGCCAGCAGTCGTGGACTAGCGGGAGTGGATGAGCAGTTCTTC.

This clonotype was recorded at least ten times. The chain employs TRBV7-9 and TRBJ2-3; 8 bases line up with TRBD1. Germline lookup yields CDR1 SEHNR and CDR2 FQNEAQ (reference sequence). This CDR3 is 14 amino acids long. The J segment lost 4 bases and the V segment lost 3 bases, leaving 3 bases of the junction unmatched. This CDR3 reads CASSLLQGADTQYF. The CDR3 DNA sequence: TGTGCCAGCAGCTTGTTACAGGGGGCAGATACGCAGTATTTT.

This clonotype was seen only a few times. This sequence joins TRBV5-6 and TRBJ2-7, with D maybe TRBD1 (5 bases). This CDR3 comprises 13 residues. Germline assignment: CDR1 SGHDT and CDR2 YYEEEE. V lost 2 bases, J lost 0 bases, and 6 bases lay in between. In DNA form, the CDR3 reads TGTGCCAGCAGCTTTGACAGCTCCTACGAGCAGTACTTC. Translating it yields CASSFDSSYEQYF.

This chain joins TRBV4-1 and TRBJ2-5, with 7 bases identical to TRBD1. The V gene's germline CDR1 is MGHRA and CDR2 YSYEKL. The CDR3 totals 13 residues. The V segment lost 5 bases and the J segment 2 bases; nucleotides outside the gene matches: 2. The CDR3 DNA reads TGCGCCAGCAGCGTGGGACAGCAAGAGACCCAGTACTTC. This gives the protein CASSVGQQETQYF.

In this sample, this clonotype turned up many times. V usage is TRBV29-1 and J usage is TRBJ2-3; D unclear. Germline CDR1 is SQVTM and CDR2 is ANQGSEA. V was trimmed by 4 bases and J by 5 bases, leaving 7 bases between them. The CDR3 runs 11 residues. The CDR3, as DNA: TGCAGCGTTGTTCATGGAGATACGCAGTATTTT. Translating gives CSVVHGDTQYF.

This clonotype was detected many times. The V gene is TRBV4-2, the J gene TRBJ2-3, with 10 positions matching TRBD2. The CDR3 length is 17 residues. With 5 bases clipped from V and 0 bases from J, the junction kept 8 bases outside the gene matches. Germline V lookup: CDR1 LGHNA, CDR2 YNFKEQ. The CDR3 sequence: CASSYGLADFSTDTQYF. CDR3 coding DNA: TGTGCCAGCAGCTACGGACTAGCGGACTTTAGCACAGATACGCAGTATTTT.

This clonotype was observed at least ten times. The CDR3 bases are TGCAGTGCTAGCTCACCGGGACTAGCGGTATACAATGAGCAGTTCTTC. Amino acids: CSASSPGLAVYNEQFF. The chain links TRBV20-1 to TRBJ2-1; 11 nucleotides agree with TRBD2. The CDR3 covers 16 residues. Trimming at V came to 3 bases and at J to 4 bases, leaving 8 bases not matched to a gene. Germline assignment: CDR1 DFQATT and CDR2 SNEGSKA (reference sequence).

This clonotype occurred a few times. The chain recombines TRBV11-2 with TRBJ2-2; 12 bases map to TRBD2. The CDR3 sequence is 19 residues long. V shed 5 bases and J 7 bases; nucleotides not matched to a gene: 17. Germline V CDR1 and CDR2: SGHAT, FQNNGV. CDR3 nucleotide sequence: TGTGCCAGCAGCCCGCTCCCGAAACTAGCGGGAGGATCCTACGGGGAGCTGTTTTTT. Translating gives CASSPLPKLAGGSYGELFF.

This clonotype turned up a few times. The V gene is TRBV7-2, the J gene TRBJ2-5, with 7 bases lining up with TRBD1. Germline assignment: CDR1 SGHTA and CDR2 FQGNSA. Germline trimming cut 3 bases from V and 4 bases from J; bases unmatched to any gene: 2. CDR3 size: 13 residues. The CDR3 coding sequence is TGTGCCAGCAGCTTTTACAGGGGAGAGACCCAGTACTTC. It is translated as CASSFYRGETQYF. Drawing the rest from reference TRBV7-2 and TRBJ2-5, the complete variable domain is GAGVSQSPSNKVTEKGKDVELRCDPISGHTALYWYRQSLGQGLEFLIYFQGNSAPDKSGLPSDRFSAERTGGSVSTLTIQRTQQEDSAVYLCASSFYRGETQYFGPGTRLLVL.

The chain uses TRBV10-3 and TRBJ1-5; no reliable D call. Trimming shortened V by 4 bases and J by 5 bases, and 6 bases separated the two germline ends. The CDR3 has 12 amino acids. CDR1 is ENHRY, CDR2 SYGVKD, per germline. In nucleotides, the CDR3 is TGTGCCATCAGTGGACCCGATCAGCCCCAGCATTTT. Protein: CAISGPDQPQHF.

A few counts support this clonotype. Relative to the germline gene, one junction end is altered; a read error may explain this. The chain employs TRBV7-2 and TRBJ2-2; 7 bases match TRBD1. Germline V gene sequence: CDR1 SGHTA, CDR2 FQGNSA. The length of the CDR3 is 15 residues. The CDR3 spells CASSLGQRNAGELFF. CDR3 sequence (DNA): TGTGCCAGCAGCCTGGGACAGCGGAACGCCGGGGAGCTGTTTTTT.